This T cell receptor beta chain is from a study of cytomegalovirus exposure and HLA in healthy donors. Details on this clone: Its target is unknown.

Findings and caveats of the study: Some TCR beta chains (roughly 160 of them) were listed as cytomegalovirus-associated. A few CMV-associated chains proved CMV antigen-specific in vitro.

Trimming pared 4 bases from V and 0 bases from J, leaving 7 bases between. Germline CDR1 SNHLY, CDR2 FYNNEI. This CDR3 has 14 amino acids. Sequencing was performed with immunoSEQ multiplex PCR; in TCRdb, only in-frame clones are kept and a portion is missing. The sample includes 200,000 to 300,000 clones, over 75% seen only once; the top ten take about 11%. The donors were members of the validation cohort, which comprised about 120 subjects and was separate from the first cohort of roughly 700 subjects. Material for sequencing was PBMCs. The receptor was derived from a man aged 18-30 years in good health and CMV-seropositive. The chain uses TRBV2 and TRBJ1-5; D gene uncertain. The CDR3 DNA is TGTGCCAGCAGTGGATATCATAGCAATCAGCCCCAGCATTTT. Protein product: CASSGYHSNQPQHF. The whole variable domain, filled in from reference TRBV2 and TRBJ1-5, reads EPEVTQTPSHQVTQMGQEVILRCVPISNHLYFYWYRQILGQKVEFLVSFYNNEISEKSEIFDDQFSVERPDGSNFTLKIRSTKLEDSAMYFCASSGYHSNQPQHFGDGTRLSIL.